These 20 T cell receptor beta chains share one sample of origin, sequenced in a study of blood T cell repertoires in COVID-19. Measured with immunoSEQ multiplex PCR; TCRdb has only the in-frame clones, and not every one. The repertoire holds roughly 350,000 clones, with roughly 85% as singletons. Sequencing input: peripheral blood. These receptor sequences come from a young woman with acute or convalescent COVID-19.

This chain joins TRBV11-2 and TRBJ2-7; D possibly corresponds to TRBD1 (5 bases). Trimming cost V 4 bases and J 4 bases, with 11 bases left between them. This CDR3 is built from 13 residues. From germline, CDR1 is SGHAT and CDR2 FQNNGV. The CDR3 loop reads CASSSTAVYEQYF. The CDR3 nucleotides are TGTGCCAGCAGCTCGACAGCAGTGTACGAGCAGTACTTC.

The chain carries TRBV28 and TRBJ2-1, with TRBD2 matching over 9 bases. The ends lost 7 bases at V and 2 bases at J; junction bases unmatched: 6. This CDR3 is 15 amino acids long. Germline V CDR1 and CDR2: MDHEN, SYDVKM. The DNA of the CDR3 is TGTGCCAGCACCCTGAGGACTAGCGCCTACAATGAGCAGTTCTTC. Amino acids: CASTLRTSAYNEQFF.

The gene calls are TRBV6-5 and TRBJ1-1; possibly TRBD1 for D (5 bases). The germline V gene encodes CDR1 MNHEY and CDR2 SVGAGI. The V and J ends lost 0 bases and 4 bases respectively, with 9 bases between them. The CDR3 runs to 14 residues. For the CDR3, the DNA is TGTGCCAGCAGTTACTCGGCGGGGGGCACTGAAGCTTTCTTT. It specifies CASSYSAGGTEAFF.

The chain has TRBV7-9 and TRBJ1-1; tentatively, D is TRBD1 (5 bases). Trimming left V 5 bases short and J 8 bases short, with 15 bases between. This CDR3 has 13 amino acids. Looked up from germline, CDR1 is SEHNR and CDR2 is FQNEAQ (reference sequence). CDR3 loop: CASSAGDSVEAFF. DNA for the CDR3: TGTGCCAGCAGCGCCGGGGACTCTGTCGAAGCTTTCTTT.

V usage is TRBV5-5 and J usage is TRBJ1-5; perhaps TRBD1 as D (6 bases). Germline CDR1 and CDR2: SGHKS and YYEKEE (reference sequence). V lost 0 bases and J lost 4, with 8 bases in between. The CDR3 is 14 residues long. CDR3 bases: TGTGCCAGCAGCTTGGATAGGGGGAATCAGCCCCAGCATTTT. Its protein product is CASSLDRGNQPQHF.

The J gene is TRBJ2-5, the V gene TRBV27; D may be TRBD1 (6 bases). Germline assignment: CDR1 MNHEY and CDR2 SMNVEV (reference sequence). Trimming stripped 10 bases from V and 1 base from J, with 16 bases between. The CDR3 has 14 residues. The CDR3 nucleotides are TGTGCCACCGCCGCAGGGGCGCTCCAAGAGACCCAGTACTTC. Translating gives CATAAGALQETQYF.

The chain has TRBV28 and TRBJ1-2, with D hard to call. The germline V gene has CDR1 MDHEN and CDR2 SYDVKM. CDR3 size: 13 residues. V was clipped by 3 bases and J by 6 bases, with 11 bases between them. In DNA, the CDR3 is TGTGCCAGCAGTTTCGTCGCGGGAGATGGCTACACCTTC. Translated: CASSFVAGDGYTF.

V and J are TRBV28 and TRBJ2-3, with 10 nucleotides matching TRBD1. V shed 2 bases, J shed 2 bases, and the junction held 4 bases outside the gene matches. Germline V gives CDR1 MDHEN, CDR2 SYDVKM. There are 16 residues in the CDR3. The CDR3 DNA reads TGTGCCAGCAGTTTACCCGGGACAGGGGTCACAGATACGCAGTATTTT. Protein product: CASSLPGTGVTDTQYF.

The rearrangement links TRBV2 to TRBJ2-2; 9 bases match TRBD2. The CDR3 extends over 15 amino acids. V lost 7 bases and J lost 7; bases outside the gene matches: 10. Germline V gives CDR1 SNHLY, CDR2 FYNNEI. CDR3 bases: TGTGCCAGCACCTTTAGCGGGAGTAGTGGCGGGGAGCTGTTTTTT. It codes for CASTFSGSSGGELFF.

The gene calls are TRBV7-8 and TRBJ2-7, with D unclear. V was shortened by 1 base and J by 3 bases, with 13 bases between the two germline ends. The V gene's germline CDR1 is SGHVS and CDR2 FQNEAQ. The CDR3 loop spans 15 amino acids. CDR3 coding DNA: TGTGCCAGCAGCTTAGAATTTGCGAGTAACTACGAGCAGTACTTC. Translation: CASSLEFASNYEQYF.

This rearrangement joins TRBV10-2 to TRBJ2-1; 8 nucleotides agree with TRBD2. Germline V gene lookup returns CDR1 WSHSY and CDR2 SAAADI. V trimming: 2 bases; J trimming: 0 bases; junction bases outside the gene matches: 6. The CDR3 is 17 amino acids. This chain's CDR3 is CASSETASGSSYNEQFF. CDR3 DNA sequence: TGCGCCAGCAGTGAGACGGCTAGCGGGTCCTCCTACAATGAGCAGTTCTTC.

The rearrangement joins TRBV5-6 to TRBJ1-2, with D perhaps matching TRBD1 (5 bases). The CDR3 has 15 amino acids. Trimming pared 4 bases from V and 6 bases from J, leaving 19 bases between. Germline V CDR1 and CDR2: SGHDT, YYEEEE. In nucleotides, the CDR3 is TGTGCCAGCAGCCGACACAAGGCAGGGAATCATGGCTACACCTTC. It codes for CASSRHKAGNHGYTF.

The CDR3 loop is CASSPGYSNQPQHF. DNA of the CDR3: TGTGCCAGCAGCCCAGGGTATAGCAATCAGCCCCAGCATTTT. This chain joins TRBV5-6 and TRBJ1-5, with a possible D match to TRBD1 (5 bases). V shed 4 bases and J shed 0 bases, with 8 bases lying between them. Germline-derived CDR1 and CDR2 are SGHDT and YYEEEE. CDR3 size: 14 residues.

This chain joins TRBV7-6 and TRBJ1-1; D may be TRBD1 (6 bases). The V gene's germline CDR1 is SGHVS and CDR2 FNYEAQ. The CDR3 runs to 16 residues. Deletions cut 0 bases from V and 4 bases from J, with 15 bases between. The CDR3 reads CASSLAQGRVVTEAFF. CDR3 bases: TGTGCCAGCAGCTTAGCACAGGGTAGAGTTGTCACTGAAGCTTTCTTT.

The rearrangement links TRBV5-1 to TRBJ1-5; D call uncertain. Germline CDR1 and CDR2: SGHRS and YFSETQ. The CDR3 runs 15 residues. The germline V and J ends were trimmed by 0 bases and 2 bases, with 9 bases remaining between them. CDR3: CASSLAGSGNQPQHF. The CDR3 nucleotides read TGCGCCAGCAGCTTGGCCGGGTCAGGCAATCAGCCCCAGCATTTT.

The V gene is TRBV9, the J gene TRBJ1-4; the match to TRBD1 covers 10 bases. Germline assignment: CDR1 SGDLS and CDR2 YYNGEE. The junction had 2 bases not matched to a gene; V was cut back by 0 bases and J by 6 bases. The CDR3 runs 15 residues. CDR3 DNA: TGTGCCAGCAGCGTAGGAGGGACAGGGGATGAAAAACTGTTTTTT. This codes for CASSVGGTGDEKLFF.

J is TRBJ1-1 and V is TRBV18, with no clear D. Trimming shortened V by 2 bases and J by 0 bases, and 7 bases separated the two germline ends. CDR1 and CDR2 (germline): KGHSH, LQKENI. There are 14 residues in the CDR3. The CDR3 DNA reads as TGTGCCAGCTCACCAAAGCCTATGAACACTGAAGCTTTCTTT. Translating gives CASSPKPMNTEAFF.

This chain links TRBV19 with TRBJ2-7; 8 bases map to TRBD2. Per germline, CDR1 LNHDA and CDR2 SQIVND (reference sequence). CDR3 length: 13 residues. The trim removed 5 bases at V and 3 bases at J, leaving 3 bases unmatched. CDR3 nucleotide sequence: TGTGCCAGTAGTGATAGCGGGATCTACGAGCAGTACTTC. It yields the protein CASSDSGIYEQYF.

The V and J genes are TRBV6-5 and TRBJ1-1; no definite D call. V lost 6 bases and J 3 bases, leaving 17 bases between the germline ends. Germline V lookup: CDR1 MNHEY, CDR2 SVGAGI. The CDR3 sequence is 15 residues long. CDR3 in amino acids: CASSIVQDWDTEAFF. For the CDR3, the DNA is TGTGCCAGCAGCATTGTGCAAGACTGGGACACTGAAGCTTTCTTT.

This clone occurred a few times. V gene TRBV5-1 combines with J gene TRBJ1-4, with 7 nucleotides matching TRBD1. Germline lookup yields CDR1 SGHRS and CDR2 YFSETQ. The CDR3 contains 15 residues. Trimming cost V 3 bases and J 8 bases; bases outside gene matches: 10. In DNA form, the CDR3 reads TGCGCCAGCAGCTCTCTAGGGGGCGCGGGGGAAAAACTGTTTTTT. Amino acids: CASSSLGGAGEKLFF.